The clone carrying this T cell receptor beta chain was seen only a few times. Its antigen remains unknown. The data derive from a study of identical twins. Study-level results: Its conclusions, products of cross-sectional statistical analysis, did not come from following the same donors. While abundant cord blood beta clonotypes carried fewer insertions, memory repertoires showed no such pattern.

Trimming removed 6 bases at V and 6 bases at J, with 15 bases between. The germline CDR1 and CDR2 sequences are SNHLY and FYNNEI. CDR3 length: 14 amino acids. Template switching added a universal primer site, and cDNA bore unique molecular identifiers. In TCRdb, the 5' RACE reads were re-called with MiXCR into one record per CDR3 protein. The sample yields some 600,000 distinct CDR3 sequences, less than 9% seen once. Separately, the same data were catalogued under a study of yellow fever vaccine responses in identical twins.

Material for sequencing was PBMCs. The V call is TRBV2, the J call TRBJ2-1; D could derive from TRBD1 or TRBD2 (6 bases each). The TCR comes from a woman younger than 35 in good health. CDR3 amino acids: CASRPEGGGNEQFF. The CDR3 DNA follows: TGTGCCAGCAGGCCTGAAGGGGGAGGCAATGAGCAGTTCTTC. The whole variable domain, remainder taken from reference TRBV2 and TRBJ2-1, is EPEVTQTPSHQVTQMGQEVILRCVPISNHLYFYWYRQILGQKVEFLVSFYNNEISEKSEIFDDQFSVERPDGSNFTLKIRSTKLEDSAMYFCASRPEGGGNEQFFGPGTRLTVL.